The rows below give T cell receptor beta chains drawn from one sample of a study of T cells after posttransplantation cyclophosphamide. Method: immunoSEQ multiplex PCR; TCRdb's copy keeps in-frame clones and lacks some. Altogether about 21,000 clones are present, about 98% being singletons, with the ten largest covering approximately 0.15%. The specimen sequenced was naive CD8+ T cells sorted from PBMCs. Every receptor here comes from a man aged 35-49 years in good health, CMV-negative, and a related stem cell transplant donor. The CDR3 runs from the conserved cysteine through the conserved F or W. The order of the fields is D gene, clone size, CDR3 length, J gene, V gene, CDR3 DNA, CDR3 protein. D genes are given only for firm matches. Size is omitted from some rows. Given values are once, few, many or a class for expanded clones.

-,-,14,TRBJ2-7,TRBV6-1,TGTGCCAGCAGTGAAGTAATGTTCTCTTACGAGCAGTACTTC,CASSEVMFSYEQYF
-,-,12,TRBJ1-2,TRBV2,TGTGCCAGCAGTGTCAAGGGGTATGGCTACACCTTC,CASSVKGYGYTF
TRBD2,-,15,TRBJ2-5,TRBV9,TGTGCCAGCAGCCCGGGACTAGCGGGAAAAGAGACCCAGTACTTC,CASSPGLAGKETQYF
TRBD2,-,14,TRBJ2-7,TRBV15,TGTGCCACCAGCGGGGGGGACTCCTTCTACGAGCAGTACTTC,CATSGGDSFYEQYF
TRBD2,-,16,TRBJ2-2,TRBV18,TGTGCCAGCTCACTACTAGCGGGAGTACATACCGGGGAGCTGTTTTTT,CASSLLAGVHTGELFF
TRBD1,-,14,TRBJ2-7,TRBV29-1,TGCAGCGTTGAAGGAGGGACAGGGCGGTTCGAGCAGTACTTC,CSVEGGTGRFEQYF
-,-,13,TRBJ2-7,TRBV29-1,TGCAGCGTTGCTAGCCGGTATCGGGACGAGCAGTACTTC,CSVASRYRDEQYF
-,-,13,TRBJ1-1,TRBV27,TGTGCCAGCAGTAGAGACACGGCAACTGAAGCTTTCTTT,CASSRDTATEAFF
TRBD1,-,16,TRBJ2-7,TRBV7-8,TGTGCCAGCAGCCTGGATGCCGGGACAGGGGACTACGAGCAGTACTTC,CASSLDAGTGDYEQYF
TRBD1,-,11,TRBJ1-2,TRBV27,TGTGCCAGCGGGACAGGAGGAGGCTACACCTTC,CASGTGGGYTF
-,once,15,TRBJ2-7,TRBV4-1,TGCGCCAGCAGCCAAGATGCGGGATGGTCCTACGAGCAGTACTTC,CASSQDAGWSYEQYF
TRBD2,-,17,TRBJ2-5,TRBV2,TGTGCCAGCAGTCGACTAGCGGGAGTGGGATTAATCGAGACCCAGTACTTC,CASSRLAGVGLIETQYF
-,-,13,TRBJ1-5,TRBV6-6,TGTGCCAGCAGTTTAGGAGGTGATCAGCCCCAGCATTTT,CASSLGGDQPQHF
TRBD2,-,15,TRBJ2-1,TRBV27,TGTGCCAGTCATCGGACTAGCGGGTTACGGGATGAGCAGTTCTTC,CASHRTSGLRDEQFF
-,-,16,TRBJ1-2,TRBV5-6,TGTGCCAGCAGCTTTTCCCCCGCCGGGGGGTCCTATGGCTACACCTTC,CASSFSPAGGSYGYTF
-,-,13,TRBJ2-2,TRBV27,TGTGCCAGCAGTTTAACAGCCTACGGGGAGCTGTTTTTT,CASSLTAYGELFF
TRBD1,-,18,TRBJ1-1,TRBV27,TGTGCCAGCAGTTTGTATTTGGACAGGGATGAAATGGGCACTGAAGCTTTCTTT,CASSLYLDRDEMGTEAFF
TRBD1,-,14,TRBJ1-1,TRBV6-1,TGTGCCAGCACCGACGGGACAGTGAACACTGAAGCTTTCTTT,CASTDGTVNTEAFF
-,-,15,TRBJ2-7,TRBV9,TGTGCCAGCAGCGTAGAGGAGGAACCCCCCTACGAGCAGTACTTC,CASSVEEEPPYEQYF
TRBD2,-,14,TRBJ2-7,TRBV7-9,TGTGCCAGCAAGGGACTAGCCTCACCCTACGAGCAGTACTTC,CASKGLASPYEQYF
TRBD1,-,13,TRBJ2-7,TRBV29-1,TGCAGCGTTGTCCGGGACAGCACCTACGAGCAGTACTTC,CSVVRDSTYEQYF
-,-,13,TRBJ2-7,TRBV13,TGTGCCAGCGGGAGGGGGAGGATCAACGAGCAGTACTTC,CASGRGRINEQYF
-,-,15,TRBJ1-5,TRBV28,TGTGCCAGCAGGCAGCGACAGAGCCTCAATCAGCCCCAGCATTTT,CASRQRQSLNQPQHF
TRBD1,-,14,TRBJ1-2,TRBV19,TGTGCCAGTAGTCTACAGGGGTTCAACTATGGCTACACCTTC,CASSLQGFNYGYTF
-,-,14,TRBJ1-2,TRBV6-1,TGTGCCAGCCCCGGGGAGTCGGGTAACTATGGCTACACCTTC,CASPGESGNYGYTF
TRBD2,-,15,TRBJ2-3,TRBV7-3,TGTGCCAGCAGCCCTAGCGGGAGGATCACAGATACGCAGTATTTT,CASSPSGRITDTQYF
-,-,16,TRBJ1-5,TRBV28,TGTGCCAGCAGTGTGGGGCCTCCCGGTAGCAATCAGCCCCAGCATTTT,CASSVGPPGSNQPQHF
TRBD2,-,15,TRBJ2-1,TRBV28,TGTGCCAGCGGAATAGCGGGAGACACCTACAATGAGCAGTTCTTC,CASGIAGDTYNEQFF
TRBD2,-,14,TRBJ2-7,TRBV5-4,TGTGCCAGCAGCTATAGCGGGAGGGCCTTCGAGCAGTACTTC,CASSYSGRAFEQYF
-,-,14,TRBJ2-3,TRBV5-1,TGCGCCAGCAGCTTGGGGGGAAGTGGGGCACCGACTGAATTT,CASSLGGSGAPTEF
-,-,14,TRBJ1-5,TRBV28,TGTGCCAGCAGACAATATAGCACGGATCAGCCCCAGCATTTT,CASRQYSTDQPQHF
TRBD1,-,14,TRBJ2-1,TRBV29-1,TGCAGCGTTTGGGACAGAAGCGCCTACAATGAGCAGTTCTTC,CSVWDRSAYNEQFF
TRBD2,-,16,TRBJ2-3,TRBV7-8,TGTGCCAGCAGCTTGGTGAGCGGGAGAGGCACAGATACGCAGTATTTT,CASSLVSGRGTDTQYF
-,-,16,TRBJ2-7,TRBV7-6,TGTGCCAGCAGCTTAGCGCAACAGCGGAACTCCTACGAGCAGTACTTC,CASSLAQQRNSYEQYF
-,-,17,TRBJ2-7,TRBV6-1,TGTGCCAGCAGTGAAACACCCCCTTACACAGGGTCGTACGAGCAGTACTTC,CASSETPPYTGSYEQYF
-,-,13,TRBJ2-7,TRBV27,TGTGCCAGCAGTTTAACCCAACAAGTCGAGCAGTACTTC,CASSLTQQVEQYF
-,-,15,TRBJ1-1,TRBV4-1,TGCGCCAGCATCGAACAGGAGGGTTCGAACACTGAAGCTTTCTTT,CASIEQEGSNTEAFF
-,-,14,TRBJ1-4,TRBV21-1,TGTGCCAGCAGCACCCGACAGGGAGATGAAAAACTGTTTTTT,CASSTRQGDEKLFF
-,-,11,TRBJ2-7,TRBV10-3,TGTGCCATCAGTGGTAGCTACGAGCAGTACTTC,CAISGSYEQYF
-,-,14,TRBJ1-1,TRBV28,TGTGCCAGCAGTCTCACCCAGGGGTACACTGAAGCTTTCTTT,CASSLTQGYTEAFF
TRBD1,-,16,TRBJ2-3,TRBV7-9,TGTGCCAGCAGCTTTCCCGGGACAGGGGGCACAGATACGCAGTATTTT,CASSFPGTGGTDTQYF
TRBD1,-,16,TRBJ2-7,TRBV29-1,TGCAGCGTTGAAGATCAAGGGACAGGGAGCTCCTACGAGCAGTACTTC,CSVEDQGTGSSYEQYF
TRBD1,-,14,TRBJ2-7,TRBV7-7,TGTGCTAGCAGCTTAGGACAGGGGGCCTACGAGCAGTACTTC,CASSLGQGAYEQYF
-,-,14,TRBJ1-1,TRBV5-6,TGTGCCAGCAGCTTCTACAGGGCATTCACTGAAGCTTTCTTT,CASSFYRAFTEAFF
TRBD1,-,13,TRBJ2-3,TRBV18,TGTGCCAGCTCAACTTACAGGGGAGATACGCAGTATTTT,CASSTYRGDTQYF
-,-,16,TRBJ2-3,TRBV12-1,TGTGCCAGCAGCTTTCTCCCGCGGTCCCCCACAGATACGCAGTATTTT,CASSFLPRSPTDTQYF
TRBD2,-,14,TRBJ2-1,TRBV7-2,TGTGCCAGCACCCTAGCGGGGCCCCTCAATGAGCAGTTCTTC,CASTLAGPLNEQFF
-,once,15,TRBJ2-1,TRBV15,TGTGCCACCAGCAGAGAGGGAGCGGGTTACAATGAGCAGTTCTTC,CATSREGAGYNEQFF
TRBD1,-,16,TRBJ2-7,TRBV4-3,TGCGCCAGCAGCCAAGATTCGAGGCAGGGGGCGTCCGAGCAGTACTTC,CASSQDSRQGASEQYF
-,once,16,TRBJ2-7,TRBV6-5,TGTGCCAGCAGTTACTCCAGGGTCTCCTCCCCCTACGAGCAGTACTTC,CASSYSRVSSPYEQYF
TRBD2,-,14,TRBJ2-7,TRBV30,TGTGCCTGGAGTGTAGCGGGAGTTGGCGACGAGCAGTACTTC,CAWSVAGVGDEQYF
TRBD1,-,15,TRBJ1-3,TRBV9,TGTGCCAGCAGCGGAGGGGGACAGGGCAGGAACACCATATATTTT,CASSGGGQGRNTIYF
TRBD2,once,12,TRBJ2-1,TRBV19,TGTGCCAGTAGTATCCTAGCGGGAGAGCAGTTCTTC,CASSILAGEQFF
TRBD1,-,14,TRBJ2-5,TRBV10-3,TGTGCCATCAGTGAGCAGGGGGCGGGAGAGACCCAGTACTTC,CAISEQGAGETQYF
TRBD1,-,13,TRBJ1-5,TRBV10-3,TGTGCCACTTTGGGACAGGACAATCAGCCCCAGCATTTT,CATLGQDNQPQHF
-,-,15,TRBJ2-3,TRBV15,TGTGCCACCAGCAGACCAGATGAGGCCACAGATACGCAGTATTTT,CATSRPDEATDTQYF
TRBD1,-,15,TRBJ2-1,TRBV15,TGTGCCACCAGCCTGGACAGGGGAGAGGGGAATGAGCAGTTCTTC,CATSLDRGEGNEQFF
TRBD2,-,14,TRBJ2-1,TRBV7-3,TGTGCCAGCAGCTTACGCGGGGGGATGAATGAGCAGTTCTTC,CASSLRGGMNEQFF
-,-,14,TRBJ1-1,TRBV28,TGTGCCAGCAGTAACCCGGGACACTACACTGAAGCTTTCTTT,CASSNPGHYTEAFF
TRBD2,-,16,TRBJ2-1,TRBV14,TGTGCCAGCAGCCGATTCGGGATTAGCGGGAGCTATGAGCAGTTCTTC,CASSRFGISGSYEQFF